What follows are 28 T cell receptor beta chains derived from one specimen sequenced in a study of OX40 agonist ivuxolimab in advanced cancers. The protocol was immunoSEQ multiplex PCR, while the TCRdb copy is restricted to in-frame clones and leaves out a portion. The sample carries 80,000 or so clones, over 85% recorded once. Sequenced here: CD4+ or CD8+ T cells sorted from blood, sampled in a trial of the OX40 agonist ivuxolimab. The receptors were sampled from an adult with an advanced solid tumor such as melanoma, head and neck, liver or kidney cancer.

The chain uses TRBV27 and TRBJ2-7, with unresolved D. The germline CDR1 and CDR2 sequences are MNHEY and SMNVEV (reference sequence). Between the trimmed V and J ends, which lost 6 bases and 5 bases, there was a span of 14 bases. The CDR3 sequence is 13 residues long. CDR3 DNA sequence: TGTGCCAGCAGACCTCAAGGAAACCACGAGCAGTACTTC. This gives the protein CASRPQGNHEQYF.

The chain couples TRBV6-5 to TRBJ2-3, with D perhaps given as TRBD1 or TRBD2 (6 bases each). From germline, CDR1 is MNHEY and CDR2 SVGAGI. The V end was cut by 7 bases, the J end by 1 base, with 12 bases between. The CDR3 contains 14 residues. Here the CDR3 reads CASNEGGRTDTQYF. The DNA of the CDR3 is TGTGCCAGCAACGAAGGGGGGCGCACAGATACGCAGTATTTT.

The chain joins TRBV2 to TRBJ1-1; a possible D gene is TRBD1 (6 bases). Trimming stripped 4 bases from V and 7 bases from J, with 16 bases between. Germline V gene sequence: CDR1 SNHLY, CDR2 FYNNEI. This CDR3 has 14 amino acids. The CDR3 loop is CASSGTGSRGEAFF. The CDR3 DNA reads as TGTGCCAGCAGTGGAACAGGGAGTCGGGGTGAAGCTTTCTTT.

In DNA, the CDR3 is TGTGCCAGCAGGGCGACGGGGGCCGGCACAGATACGCAGTATTTT. This codes for CASRATGAGTDTQYF. The gene calls are TRBV6-6 and TRBJ2-3; D tentatively reads TRBD1 or TRBD2 (6 bases each). Germline CDR1 MNHNY, CDR2 SVGAGI (reference sequence). This CDR3 is built from 15 residues. V lost 6 bases and J 1 base, leaving 14 bases between the germline ends.

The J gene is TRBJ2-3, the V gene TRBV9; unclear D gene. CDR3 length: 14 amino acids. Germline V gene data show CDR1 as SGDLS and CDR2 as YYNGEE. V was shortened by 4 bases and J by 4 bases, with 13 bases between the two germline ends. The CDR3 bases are TGTGCCAGCAGCCTTAGCCCTATGCCAGATACGCAGTATTTT. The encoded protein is CASSLSPMPDTQYF.

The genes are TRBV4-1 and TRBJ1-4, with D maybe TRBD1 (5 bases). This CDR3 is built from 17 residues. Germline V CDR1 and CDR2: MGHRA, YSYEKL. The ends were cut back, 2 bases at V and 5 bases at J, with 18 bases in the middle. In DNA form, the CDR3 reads TGCGCCAGCAGCCAAAGGGAAAAGAGGGACTTAAATGAAAAACTGTTTTTT. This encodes CASSQREKRDLNEKLFF.

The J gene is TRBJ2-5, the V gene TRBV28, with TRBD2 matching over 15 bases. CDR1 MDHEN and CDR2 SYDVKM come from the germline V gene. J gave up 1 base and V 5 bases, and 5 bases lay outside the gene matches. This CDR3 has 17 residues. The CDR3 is CASSPRTSGRGQETQYF. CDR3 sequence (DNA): TGTGCCAGCAGTCCCCGGACTAGCGGGAGGGGCCAAGAGACCCAGTACTTC. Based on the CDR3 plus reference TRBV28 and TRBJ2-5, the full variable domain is DVKVTQSSRYLVKRTGEKVFLECVQDMDHENMFWYRQDPGLGLRLIYFSYDVKMKEKGDIPEGYSVSREKKERFSLILESASTNQTSMYLCASSPRTSGRGQETQYFGPGTRLLVL.

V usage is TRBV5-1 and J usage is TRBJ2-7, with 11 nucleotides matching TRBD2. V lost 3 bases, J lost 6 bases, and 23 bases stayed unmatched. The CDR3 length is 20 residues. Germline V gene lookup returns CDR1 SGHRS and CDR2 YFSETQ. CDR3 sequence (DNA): TGCGCCAGCAGCTCTAACTTAATAAACACAGGGGGAGGACTAGCGGGCGAGCAGTACTTC. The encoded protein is CASSSNLINTGGGLAGEQYF. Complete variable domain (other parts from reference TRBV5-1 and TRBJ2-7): KAGVTQTPRYLIKTRGQQVTLSCSPISGHRSVSWYQQTPGQGLQFLFEYFSETQRNKGNFPGRFSGRQFSNSRSEMNVSTLELGDSALYLCASSSNLINTGGGLAGEQYFGPGTRLTVT.

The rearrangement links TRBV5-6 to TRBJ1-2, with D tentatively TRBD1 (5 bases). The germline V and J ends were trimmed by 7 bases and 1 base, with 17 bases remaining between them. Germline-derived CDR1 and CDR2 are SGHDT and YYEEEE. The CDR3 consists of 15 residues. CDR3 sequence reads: CASQGPGLFNYGYTF. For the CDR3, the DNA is TGTGCCAGCCAAGGGCCAGGGTTATTTAACTATGGCTACACCTTC.

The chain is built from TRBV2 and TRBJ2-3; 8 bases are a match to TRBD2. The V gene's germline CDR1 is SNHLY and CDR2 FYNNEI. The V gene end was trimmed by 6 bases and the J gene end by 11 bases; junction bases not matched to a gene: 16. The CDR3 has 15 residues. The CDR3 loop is CASSVSGNGVGGQYF. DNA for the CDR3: TGTGCCAGCAGCGTTAGCGGGAATGGCGTCGGGGGGCAGTATTTT.

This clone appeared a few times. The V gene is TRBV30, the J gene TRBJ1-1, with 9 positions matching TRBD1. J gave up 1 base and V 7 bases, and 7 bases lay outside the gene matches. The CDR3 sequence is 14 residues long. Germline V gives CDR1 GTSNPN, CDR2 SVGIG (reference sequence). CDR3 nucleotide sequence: TGTGCCTCCCAACAGGGGGCATCGAACACTGAAGCTTTCTTT. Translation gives CASQQGASNTEAFF.

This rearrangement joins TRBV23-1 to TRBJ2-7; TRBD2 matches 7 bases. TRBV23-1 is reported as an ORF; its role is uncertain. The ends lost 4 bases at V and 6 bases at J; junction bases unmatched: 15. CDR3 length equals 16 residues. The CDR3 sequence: CASSPFAASGGVEQYF. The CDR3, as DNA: TGCGCCAGCAGTCCCTTCGCGGCTAGCGGTGGGGTCGAGCAGTACTTC.

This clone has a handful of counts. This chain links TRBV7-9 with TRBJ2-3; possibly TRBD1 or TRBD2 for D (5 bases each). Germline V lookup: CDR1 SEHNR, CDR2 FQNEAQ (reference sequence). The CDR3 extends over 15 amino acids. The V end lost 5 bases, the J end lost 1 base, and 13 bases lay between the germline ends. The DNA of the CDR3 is TGTGCCAGCAGCCCAGGGATGGGGGGCACAGATACGCAGTATTTT. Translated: CASSPGMGGTDTQYF.

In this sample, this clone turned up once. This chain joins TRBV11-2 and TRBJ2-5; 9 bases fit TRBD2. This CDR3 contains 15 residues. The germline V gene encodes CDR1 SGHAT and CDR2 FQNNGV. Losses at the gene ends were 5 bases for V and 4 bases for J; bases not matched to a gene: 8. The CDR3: CASSLSVLAGETQYF. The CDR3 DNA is TGTGCCAGCAGCCTAAGTGTACTAGCGGGAGAGACCCAGTACTTC. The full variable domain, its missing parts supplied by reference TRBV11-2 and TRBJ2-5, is EAGVAQSPRYKIIEKRQSVAFWCNPISGHATLYWYQQILGQGPKLLIQFQNNGVVDDSQLPKDRFSAERLKGVDSTLKIQPAKLEDSAVYLCASSLSVLAGETQYFGPGTRLLVL.

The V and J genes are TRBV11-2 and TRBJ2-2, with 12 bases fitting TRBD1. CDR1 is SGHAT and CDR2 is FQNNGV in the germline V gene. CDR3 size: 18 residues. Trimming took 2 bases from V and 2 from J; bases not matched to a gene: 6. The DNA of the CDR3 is TGTGCCAGCAGCTTAAGGGGGACAGGGGGCGGAAACACCGGGGAGCTGTTTTTT. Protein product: CASSLRGTGGGNTGELFF. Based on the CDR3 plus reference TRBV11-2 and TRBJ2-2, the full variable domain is EAGVAQSPRYKIIEKRQSVAFWCNPISGHATLYWYQQILGQGPKLLIQFQNNGVVDDSQLPKDRFSAERLKGVDSTLKIQPAKLEDSAVYLCASSLRGTGGGNTGELFFGEGSRLTVL.

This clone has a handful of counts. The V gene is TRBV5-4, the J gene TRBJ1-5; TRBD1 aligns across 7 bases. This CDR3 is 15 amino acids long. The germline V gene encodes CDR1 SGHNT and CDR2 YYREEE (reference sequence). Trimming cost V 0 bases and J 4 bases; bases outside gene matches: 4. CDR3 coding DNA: TGTGCCAGCAGCTTGGGGGGACAGCAAAATCAGCCCCAGCATTTT. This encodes CASSLGGQQNQPQHF. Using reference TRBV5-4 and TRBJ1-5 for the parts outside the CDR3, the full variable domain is ETGVTQSPTHLIKTRGQQVTLRCSSQSGHNTVSWYQQALGQGPQFIFQYYREEENGRGNFPPRFSGLQFPNYSSELNVNALELDDSALYLCASSLGGQQNQPQHFGDGTRLSIL.

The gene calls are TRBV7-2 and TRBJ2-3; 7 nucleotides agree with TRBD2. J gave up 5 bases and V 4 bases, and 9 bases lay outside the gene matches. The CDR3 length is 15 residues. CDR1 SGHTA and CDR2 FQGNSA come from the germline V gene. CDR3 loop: CASSSQTGGVDTQYF. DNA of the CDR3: TGTGCCAGCAGCTCGCAGACGGGGGGAGTAGATACGCAGTATTTT.

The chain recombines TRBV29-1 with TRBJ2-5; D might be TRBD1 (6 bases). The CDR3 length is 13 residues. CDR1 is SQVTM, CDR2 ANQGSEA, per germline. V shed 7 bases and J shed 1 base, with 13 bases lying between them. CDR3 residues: CSAQGHLQETQYF. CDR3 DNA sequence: TGCAGCGCGCAGGGACACCTCCAAGAGACCCAGTACTTC.

CDR3 amino acids: CASSSRARGETQYF. In nucleotides, the CDR3 is TGTGCCAGCAGCTCCCGGGCCCGAGGGGAGACCCAGTACTTC. The chain has TRBV7-9 and TRBJ2-5, with D possibly matching TRBD2 (5 bases). V was clipped by 4 bases and J by 5 bases, with 14 bases between them. CDR3 size: 14 residues. CDR1 SEHNR and CDR2 FQNEAQ come from the germline V gene (reference sequence).

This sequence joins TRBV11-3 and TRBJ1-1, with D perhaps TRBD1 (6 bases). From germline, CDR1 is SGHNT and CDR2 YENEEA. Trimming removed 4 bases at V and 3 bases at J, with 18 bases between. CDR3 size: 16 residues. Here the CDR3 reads CASSSANRGGHTEAFF. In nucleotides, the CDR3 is TGTGCCAGCAGCTCCGCTAATCGCGGGGGGCACACTGAAGCTTTCTTT.

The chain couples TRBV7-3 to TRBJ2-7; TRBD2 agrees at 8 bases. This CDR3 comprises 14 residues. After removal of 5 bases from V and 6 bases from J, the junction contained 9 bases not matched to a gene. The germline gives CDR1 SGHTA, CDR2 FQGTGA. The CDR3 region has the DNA TGTGCCAGCAGCCTGAGCGGGAGTTTGAGCGAGCAGTACTTC. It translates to CASSLSGSLSEQYF.

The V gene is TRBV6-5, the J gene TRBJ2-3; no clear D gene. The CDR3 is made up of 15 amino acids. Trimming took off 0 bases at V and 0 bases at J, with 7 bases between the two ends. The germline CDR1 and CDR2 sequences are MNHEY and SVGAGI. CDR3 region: CASSYSRGSTDTQYF. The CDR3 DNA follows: TGTGCCAGCAGTTACTCCCGTGGGAGCACAGATACGCAGTATTTT.

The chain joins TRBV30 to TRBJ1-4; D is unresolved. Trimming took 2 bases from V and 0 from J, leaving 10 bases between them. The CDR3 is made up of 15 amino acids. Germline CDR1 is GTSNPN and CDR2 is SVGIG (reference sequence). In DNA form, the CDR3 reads TGTGCCTGGAGTCTAAAGCGTGCAACTAATGAAAAACTGTTTTTT. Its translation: CAWSLKRATNEKLFF.

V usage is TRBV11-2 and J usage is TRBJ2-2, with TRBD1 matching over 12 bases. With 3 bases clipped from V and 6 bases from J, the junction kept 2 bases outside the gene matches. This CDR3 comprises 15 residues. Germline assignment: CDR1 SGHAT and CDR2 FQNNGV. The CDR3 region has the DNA TGTGCCAGCAGCTTGGGACAGGGGGCCGCCGGGGAGCTGTTTTTT. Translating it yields CASSLGQGAAGELFF.

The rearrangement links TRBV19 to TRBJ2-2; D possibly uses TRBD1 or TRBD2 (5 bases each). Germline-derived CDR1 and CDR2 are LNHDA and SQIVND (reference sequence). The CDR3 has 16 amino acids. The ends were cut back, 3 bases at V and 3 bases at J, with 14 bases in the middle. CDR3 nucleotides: TGTGCCAGTAGTATCCGGGACGGCCGCGACACCGGGGAGCTGTTTTTT. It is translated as CASSIRDGRDTGELFF.

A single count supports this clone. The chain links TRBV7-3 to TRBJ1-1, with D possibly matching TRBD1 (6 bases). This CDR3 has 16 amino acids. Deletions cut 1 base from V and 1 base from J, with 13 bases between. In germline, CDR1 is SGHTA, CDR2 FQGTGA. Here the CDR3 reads CASSLNSRGTNTEAFF. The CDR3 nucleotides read TGTGCCAGCAGCTTAAATAGTAGGGGGACGAACACTGAAGCTTTCTTT.

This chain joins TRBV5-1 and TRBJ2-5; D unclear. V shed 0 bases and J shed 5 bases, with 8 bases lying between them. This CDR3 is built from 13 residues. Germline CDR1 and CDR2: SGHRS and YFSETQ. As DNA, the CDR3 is TGCGCCAGCAGCTTGGGGTCTCTGGAGACCCAGTACTTC. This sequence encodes CASSLGSLETQYF.

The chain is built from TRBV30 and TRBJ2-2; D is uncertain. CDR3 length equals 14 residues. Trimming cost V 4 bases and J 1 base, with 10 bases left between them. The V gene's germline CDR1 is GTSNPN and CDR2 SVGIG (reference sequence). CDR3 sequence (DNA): TGTGCCTGGATCAGGCGGATGAACACCGGGGAGCTGTTTTTT. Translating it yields CAWIRRMNTGELFF.